The 2 T cell receptor beta chains listed next were all sequenced from one sample in a study of blood T cells in healthy people across ages. Next came a second PCR, run for about 7 to 12 cycles, which used a sample-barcoded 5' primer along with a J-beta primer mix. MiXCR was run by TCRdb on the 5' RACE reads, yielding one entry per CDR3 protein. The repertoire includes roughly 1,700,000 distinct CDR3 sequences, roughly 30% of them detected once, and over 7% sits in the top ten. The sample consisted of blood. The receptor source for this set is a woman aged 25-40 years in good health.

The rearrangement uses TRBV5-1 and TRBJ2-5; a possible D gene is TRBD2 (5 bases). The V gene's germline CDR1 is SGHRS and CDR2 YFSETQ. This CDR3 spans 13 amino acids. Trimming left V 3 bases short and J 13 bases short, with 19 bases between. The CDR3 spells CASSSGWTGERYF. The CDR3 DNA reads TGCGCCAGCAGCTCGGGGTGGACTGGGGAGCGGTACTTC. Full variable domain (rest looked up from reference TRBV5-1 and TRBJ2-5): KAGVTQTPRYLIKTRGQQVTLSCSPISGHRSVSWYQQTPGQGLQFLFEYFSETQRNKGNFPGRFSGRQFSNSRSEMNVSTLELGDSALYLCASSSGWTGERYFGPGTRLLVL.

The chain uses TRBV11-2 and TRBJ2-1; TRBD1 matches 7 bases. The V gene end was trimmed by 3 bases and the J gene end by 13 bases; junction bases not matched to a gene: 21. CDR1 is SGHAT, CDR2 FQNNGV, per germline. The CDR3 totals 17 residues. The CDR3 sequence: CASSFYSTGRGEETQFF. The DNA of the CDR3 is TGTGCCAGCAGCTTCTACTCGACAGGGAGAGGGGAAGAGACCCAGTTCTTC.